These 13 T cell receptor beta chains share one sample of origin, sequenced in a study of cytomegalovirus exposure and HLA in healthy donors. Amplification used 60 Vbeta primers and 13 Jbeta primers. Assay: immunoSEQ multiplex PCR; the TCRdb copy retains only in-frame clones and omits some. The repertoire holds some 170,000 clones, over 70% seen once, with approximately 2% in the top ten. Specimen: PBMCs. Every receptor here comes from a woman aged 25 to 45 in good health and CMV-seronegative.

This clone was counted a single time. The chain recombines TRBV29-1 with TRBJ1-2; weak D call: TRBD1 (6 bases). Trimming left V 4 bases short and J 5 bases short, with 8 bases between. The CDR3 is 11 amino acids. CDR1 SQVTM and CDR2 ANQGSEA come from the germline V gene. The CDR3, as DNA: TGCAGCGTTGGGACAGATTATGGCTACACCTTC. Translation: CSVGTDYGYTF.

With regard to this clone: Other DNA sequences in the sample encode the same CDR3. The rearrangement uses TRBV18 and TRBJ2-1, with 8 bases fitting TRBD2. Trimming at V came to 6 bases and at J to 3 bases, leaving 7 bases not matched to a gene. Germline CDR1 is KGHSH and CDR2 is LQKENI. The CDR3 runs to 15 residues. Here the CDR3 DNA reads TGTGCCAGCTCCCCTCCGGGACTAGGCTACAATGAGCAGTTCTTC. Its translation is CASSPPGLGYNEQFF.

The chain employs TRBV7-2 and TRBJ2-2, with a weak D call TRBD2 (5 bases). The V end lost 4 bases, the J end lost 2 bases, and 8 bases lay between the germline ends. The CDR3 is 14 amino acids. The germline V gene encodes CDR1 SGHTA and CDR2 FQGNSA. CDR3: CASSYGLNTGELFF. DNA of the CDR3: TGTGCCAGCAGCTATGGACTCAACACCGGGGAGCTGTTTTTT.

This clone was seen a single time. The CDR3 spells CASRLGGGVETQYF. Here the CDR3 DNA reads TGTGCCAGCAGGTTAGGAGGGGGCGTAGAGACCCAGTACTTC. The chain recombines TRBV6-5 with TRBJ2-5, with D perhaps matching TRBD1 (7 bases). CDR1 is MNHEY and CDR2 is SVGAGI in the germline V gene. The CDR3 runs 14 residues. Trimming stripped 6 bases from V and 4 bases from J, with 15 bases between.

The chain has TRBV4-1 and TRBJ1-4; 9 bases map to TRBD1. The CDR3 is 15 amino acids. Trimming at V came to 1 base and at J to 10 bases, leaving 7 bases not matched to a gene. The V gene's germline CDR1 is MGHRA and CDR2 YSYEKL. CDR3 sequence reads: CASSQVGQGIGKLFF. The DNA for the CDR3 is TGCGCCAGCAGCCAAGTAGGACAGGGGATCGGAAAACTGTTTTTT.

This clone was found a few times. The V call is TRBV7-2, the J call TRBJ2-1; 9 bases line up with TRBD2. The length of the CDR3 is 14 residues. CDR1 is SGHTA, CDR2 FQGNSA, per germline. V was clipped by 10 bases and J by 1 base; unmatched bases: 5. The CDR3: CATILAGSYNEQFF. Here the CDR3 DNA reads TGTGCCACGATCCTAGCGGGATCCTACAATGAGCAGTTCTTC. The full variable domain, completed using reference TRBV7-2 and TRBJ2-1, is GAGVSQSPSNKVTEKGKDVELRCDPISGHTALYWYRQSLGQGLEFLIYFQGNSAPDKSGLPSDRFSAERTGGSVSTLTIQRTQQEDSAVYLCATILAGSYNEQFFGPGTRLTVL.

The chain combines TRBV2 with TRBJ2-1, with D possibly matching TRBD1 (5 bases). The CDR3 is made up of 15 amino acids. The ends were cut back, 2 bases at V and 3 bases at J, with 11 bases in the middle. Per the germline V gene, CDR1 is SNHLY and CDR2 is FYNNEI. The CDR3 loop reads CASSEWQGGYNEQFF. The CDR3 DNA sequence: TGTGCCAGCAGTGAATGGCAGGGTGGCTACAATGAGCAGTTCTTC.

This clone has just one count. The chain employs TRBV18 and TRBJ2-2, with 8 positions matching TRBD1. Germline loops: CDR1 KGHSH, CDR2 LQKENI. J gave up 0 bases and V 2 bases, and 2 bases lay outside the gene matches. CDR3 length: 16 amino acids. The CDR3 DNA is TGTGCCAGCTCACCATCGGACAGGGCGAACACCGGGGAGCTGTTTTTT. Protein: CASSPSDRANTGELFF. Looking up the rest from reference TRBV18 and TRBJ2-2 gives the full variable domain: NAGVMQNPRHLVRRRGQEARLRCSPMKGHSHVYWYRQLPEEGLKFMVYLQKENIIDESGMPKERFSAEFPKEGPSILRIQQVVRGDSAAYFCASSPSDRANTGELFFGEGSRLTVL.

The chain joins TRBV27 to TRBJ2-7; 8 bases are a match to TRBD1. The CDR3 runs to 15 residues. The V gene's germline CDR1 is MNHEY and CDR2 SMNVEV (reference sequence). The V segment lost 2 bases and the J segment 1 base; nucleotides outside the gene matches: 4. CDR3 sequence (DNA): TGTGCCAGCAGTTTACCCGGACAGGGTTCCTACGAGCAGTACTTC. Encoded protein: CASSLPGQGSYEQYF.

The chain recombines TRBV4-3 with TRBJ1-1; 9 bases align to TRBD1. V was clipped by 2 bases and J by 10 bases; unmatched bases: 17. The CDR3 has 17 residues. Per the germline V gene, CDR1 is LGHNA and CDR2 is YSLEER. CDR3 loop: CASSQHRALTGGRGAFF. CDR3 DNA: TGCGCCAGCAGCCAACATCGCGCTCTAACAGGGGGCCGCGGAGCTTTCTTT.

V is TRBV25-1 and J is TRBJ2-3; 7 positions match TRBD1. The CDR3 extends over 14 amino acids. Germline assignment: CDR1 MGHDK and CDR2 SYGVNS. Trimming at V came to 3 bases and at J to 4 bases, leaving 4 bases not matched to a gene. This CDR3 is CASSDPQGADTQYF. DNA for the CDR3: TGTGCCAGCAGTGATCCGCAGGGGGCAGATACGCAGTATTTT.

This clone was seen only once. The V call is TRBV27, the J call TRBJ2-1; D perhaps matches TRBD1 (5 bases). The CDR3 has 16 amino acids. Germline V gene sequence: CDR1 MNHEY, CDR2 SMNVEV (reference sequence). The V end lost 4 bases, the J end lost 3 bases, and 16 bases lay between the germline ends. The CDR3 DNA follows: TGTGCCAGCAGTTCTCTTCGGGCAGGGAACTACAATGAGCAGTTCTTC. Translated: CASSSLRAGNYNEQFF.

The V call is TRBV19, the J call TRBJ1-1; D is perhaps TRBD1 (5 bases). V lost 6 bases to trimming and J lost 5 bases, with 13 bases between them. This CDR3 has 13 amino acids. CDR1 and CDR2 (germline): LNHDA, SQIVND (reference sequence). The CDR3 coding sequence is TGTGCCAGTAGGAACCTAAGGGGAACTGAAGCTTTCTTT. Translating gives CASRNLRGTEAFF.